A single sample gave rise to the 22 T cell receptor beta chains below, sequenced in a study of blood T cell repertoires in COVID-19 (dated by TCRdb to 2020 to 2022). Library construction relied on the immunoSEQ multiplex PCR assay. TCRdb provides this immuneACCESS table in a form limited to in-frame rearrangements. Some clones are lacking; in checked studies, under half of them reflect an unresolved V gene, and why the rest are absent is not known. The sample records some 330,000 clones, roughly 88% of which are singletons. The ten largest clonotypes hold 3% to 4% of the sample. Sequenced sample: peripheral blood. The receptors were gathered from a woman in her forties or fifties with active or convalescent COVID-19.

The genes are TRBV10-3 and TRBJ2-2; 7 positions agree with TRBD1. CDR1 and CDR2 (germline): ENHRY, SYGVKD. This CDR3 region has 14 residues. Germline trimming cut 4 bases from V and 3 bases from J; bases unmatched to any gene: 2. The CDR3 loop is CAISGQGDTGELFF. DNA for the CDR3: TGTGCCATCAGTGGACAGGGAGACACCGGGGAGCTGTTTTTT.

The genes are TRBV6-8 and TRBJ2-7, with TRBD1 as a possible D gene (6 bases). The ends were cut back, 5 bases at V and 6 bases at J, with 26 bases in the middle. This CDR3 is built from 17 residues. The germline V gene has CDR1 MNHGY and CDR2 SAAAGT. In DNA, the CDR3 is TGTGCCAGCAGTCCCATTCTACGTAGAGGGGGAGCGCGCGAGCAGTACTTC. Amino acids: CASSPILRRGGAREQYF.

The chain combines TRBV27 with TRBJ2-3; D is uncertain. The CDR3 contains 14 residues. V lost 5 bases and J 0 bases, leaving 9 bases between the germline ends. The germline V gene encodes CDR1 MNHEY and CDR2 SMNVEV (reference sequence). The chain's CDR3 is CASSPDTSTDTQYF. CDR3 sequence (DNA): TGTGCCAGCAGTCCCGATACTAGCACAGATACGCAGTATTTT.

The CDR3 loop reads CASRGRESTDTQYF. The CDR3, as DNA: TGTGCCAGCCGGGGGAGAGAAAGCACAGATACGCAGTATTTT. The chain couples TRBV5-4 to TRBJ2-3, with D possibly TRBD2 on 6 matching bases. CDR3 length: 14 amino acids. Looked up from germline, CDR1 is SGHNT and CDR2 is YYREEE (reference sequence). V gave up 7 bases and J gave up 0 bases, with 12 bases separating them.

The genes are TRBV7-9 and TRBJ2-3, with a possible D match to TRBD2 (6 bases). CDR3 length: 15 amino acids. The germline V gene has CDR1 SEHNR and CDR2 FQNEAQ (reference sequence). V lost 3 bases and J lost 0, with 10 bases in between. CDR3 region: CASSFSGASTDTQYF. The CDR3 DNA sequence: TGTGCCAGCAGCTTCTCGGGAGCTAGCACAGATACGCAGTATTTT.

This rearrangement joins TRBV4-3 to TRBJ2-3; 7 bases agree with TRBD1. Per germline, CDR1 LGHNA and CDR2 YSLEER. The CDR3 has 16 amino acids. Unmatched junction bases numbered 10, after V lost 3 bases and J lost 4 bases. Here the CDR3 DNA reads TGCGCCAGCAGCCAGGACACAGGGGCACGTGCAGATACGCAGTATTTT. This gives the protein CASSQDTGARADTQYF.

This sequence joins TRBV6-5 and TRBJ1-6; 8 bases align to TRBD1. The CDR3 covers 15 residues. In germline, CDR1 is MNHEY, CDR2 SVGAGI. The ends lost 4 bases at V and 5 bases at J; junction bases unmatched: 4. The DNA of the CDR3 is TGTGCCAGCAGTTCCAGGGGGCCGGATAATTCACCCCTCCACTTT. Residues: CASSSRGPDNSPLHF.

The rearrangement links TRBV18 to TRBJ2-3; no clear D. The CDR3 loop spans 15 amino acids. Germline CDR1 KGHSH, CDR2 LQKENI. Trimming pared 10 bases from V and 0 bases from J, leaving 17 bases between. The CDR3 loop reads CATLPAEISTDTQYF. The DNA for the CDR3 is TGTGCCACCCTCCCGGCGGAGATTAGCACAGATACGCAGTATTTT.

This chain uses TRBV3-1 (or the pseudogene TRBV3-2) with TRBJ2-4; D is perhaps TRBD2 (5 bases). Germline CDR1 reads LGHDT; CDR2 reads YNNKEL (reference sequence). The V end lost 3 bases, the J end lost 6 bases, and 15 bases lay between the germline ends. The CDR3 consists of 15 residues. The CDR3 protein is CASSQSGIGGNIQYF. The CDR3 DNA reads TGTGCCAGCAGCCAGTCCGGTATCGGAGGAAACATTCAGTACTTC.

The chain is built from TRBV10-2 and TRBJ1-6, with 7 bases that match TRBD1. Germline V gives CDR1 WSHSY, CDR2 SAAADI. There are 15 residues in the CDR3. J lost 2 bases, V lost 3 bases, and 1 base had no gene match. In nucleotides, the CDR3 is TGCGCCAGCAGTGACCAGGGGGCCTATAATTCACCCCTCCACTTT. It translates to CASSDQGAYNSPLHF.

V and J are TRBV12-1 and TRBJ2-1; whether TRBD2, the table's D call, matches the DNA was not checked. TRBV12-1 is a pseudogene locus. The CDR3 covers 18 residues. This CDR3 reads CASSFETSCVPTYNEQFF. The CDR3 DNA reads TGTGCCAGCAGCTTTGAAACTAGCTGCGTCCCCACCTACAATGAGCAGTTCTTC.

The rearrangement links TRBV6-5 to TRBJ2-1; weak D call: TRBD1 (5 bases). The CDR3 contains 12 residues. CDR1 and CDR2 from the germline V gene are MNHEY and SVGAGI. Trimming pared 8 bases from V and 6 bases from J, leaving 11 bases between. The CDR3 reads CASRGQPNEQFF. As DNA, the CDR3 is TGTGCCAGCCGAGGACAACCCAATGAGCAGTTCTTC.

The chain recombines TRBV5-5 with TRBJ1-6; 7 bases line up with TRBD1. Germline CDR1 SGHKS, CDR2 YYEKEE (reference sequence). The CDR3 runs to 15 residues. The trim removed 4 bases at V and 12 bases at J, leaving 13 bases unmatched. The CDR3 bases are TGTGCCAGCAGCGCCTCGGGACAGATTGGGGGACCCCTCCACTTT. This encodes CASSASGQIGGPLHF.

This chain joins TRBV6-6 and TRBJ2-5; TRBD1 is a possible D gene (6 bases). This CDR3 has 14 residues. The ends were cut back, 5 bases at V and 5 bases at J, with 15 bases in the middle. The germline V gene has CDR1 MNHNY and CDR2 SVGAGI (reference sequence). The CDR3 DNA reads as TGTGCCAGCAGTCAAGGGGGAAATACGGAGACCCAGTACTTC. It encodes CASSQGGNTETQYF.

The V gene is TRBV6-2 or TRBV6-3, the J gene TRBJ1-1; TRBD1 matches at 7 bases. V lost 7 bases and J lost 10; bases outside the gene matches: 15. Per the germline V gene, CDR1 is MNHEY and CDR2 is SVGEGT. This CDR3 is 14 amino acids long. CDR3 loop: CASTPDRVDKGAFF. The CDR3 nucleotides are TGTGCCAGCACCCCAGACAGGGTCGATAAAGGAGCTTTCTTT.

The gene calls are TRBV23-1 and TRBJ2-1; 12 bases align to TRBD2. TRBV23-1 is an open reading frame whose function is uncertain. The junction had 17 bases not matched to a gene; V was cut back by 2 bases and J by 6 bases. The CDR3 has 20 amino acids. In DNA, the CDR3 is TGCGCCAGCAGTCAAGCTAAACCAGGCCGACTAGCGGGAGAGGGCAATGAGCAGTTCTTC. Its translation: CASSQAKPGRLAGEGNEQFF.

V usage is TRBV6-5 and J usage is TRBJ2-1; no firm D call. Germline CDR1 and CDR2: MNHEY and SVGAGI. The CDR3 extends over 13 amino acids. Trimming stripped 10 bases from V and 1 base from J, with 11 bases between. Here the CDR3 reads CATRRESYNEQFF. The CDR3 nucleotides read TGTGCCACCCGTCGTGAGTCCTACAATGAGCAGTTCTTC.

Comment on this clone: Sequence at one end of the junction differs from germline and may be a read error. The CDR3 region has the DNA TGTGCCAGCAGCGTAGACAGGGTCTACGAGCAGTACTTC. It yields the protein CASSVDRVYEQYF. The V call is TRBV11-2, the J call TRBJ2-7; TRBD1 matches at 7 bases. The CDR3 is 13 residues long. From germline, CDR1 is SGHAT and CDR2 FQNNGV.

The chain couples TRBV7-2 to TRBJ1-5, with D tentatively TRBD1 (5 bases). CDR1 and CDR2 (germline): SGHTA, FQGNSA. The CDR3 runs to 14 residues. Trimming stripped 0 bases from V and 2 bases from J, with 5 bases between. CDR3 DNA sequence: TGTGCCAGCAGCTTAGCAGGGGGCAATCAGCCCCAGCATTTT. Amino acids: CASSLAGGNQPQHF.

The V gene is TRBV21-1, the J gene TRBJ1-5. TRBV21-1 is annotated as a pseudogene. This CDR3 spans 19 amino acids. The CDR3: CASSKATRGGLYSNQPQHF. CDR3 in DNA: TGTGCCAGCAGCAAAGCGACCAGAGGTGGTCTGTATAGCAATCAGCCCCAGCATTTT.

The chain carries TRBV7-2 and TRBJ2-7; 7 bases align to TRBD1. Germline CDR1 SGHTA, CDR2 FQGNSA. Trimming cost V 1 base and J 1 base; bases outside gene matches: 4. The length of the CDR3 is 15 residues. The CDR3 sequence is CASSLDRGSSYEQYF. The CDR3 coding sequence is TGTGCCAGCAGCTTAGACAGGGGATCATCCTACGAGCAGTACTTC.

The CDR3 spells CASSSPSSGFYNEQFF. The CDR3 DNA sequence: TGTGCCAGCAGCTCCCCATCTAGCGGGTTTTACAATGAGCAGTTCTTC. The chain carries TRBV7-9 and TRBJ2-1; TRBD2 agrees at 8 bases. The CDR3 length is 16 residues. The V and J ends lost 4 bases and 4 bases, in that order; junction bases with no gene match: 9. Germline-derived CDR1 and CDR2 are SEHNR and FQNEAQ (reference sequence).